This T cell receptor (beta chain) was found in a study of T cells expressing NK-cell markers. This CDR3 is built from 11 residues. The V gene's germline CDR1 is SGHRS and CDR2 YFSETQ. TCRdb processed the 5' RACE reads again and assigns one entry to each CDR3 protein, with no DNA. Its clone listing holds 500,000 to 700,000 distinct CDR3 sequences. V usage is TRBV5-1 and J usage is TRBJ2-1. The sequenced material came from blood T cells: a sorted CD56 or NKG2C T cell subset, CD4+ or CD8+ T cells, or bulk PBMC T cells (not recorded which). The source of this sequence is a man younger than 35 in good health. This CDR3 is CASSLDREQFF.